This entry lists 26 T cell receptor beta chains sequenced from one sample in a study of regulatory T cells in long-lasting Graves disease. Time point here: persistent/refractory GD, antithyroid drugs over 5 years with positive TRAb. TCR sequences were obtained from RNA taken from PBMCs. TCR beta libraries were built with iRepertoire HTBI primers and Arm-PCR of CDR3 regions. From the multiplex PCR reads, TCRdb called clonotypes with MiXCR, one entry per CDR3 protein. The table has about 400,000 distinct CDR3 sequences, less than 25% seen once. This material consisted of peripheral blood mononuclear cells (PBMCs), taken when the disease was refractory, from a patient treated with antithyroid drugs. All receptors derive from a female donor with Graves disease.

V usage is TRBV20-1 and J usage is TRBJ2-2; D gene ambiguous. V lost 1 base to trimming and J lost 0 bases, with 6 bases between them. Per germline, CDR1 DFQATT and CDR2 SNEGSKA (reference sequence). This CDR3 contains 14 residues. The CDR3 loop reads CSARARTNTGELFF. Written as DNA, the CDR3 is TGCAGTGCTAGAGCCAGGACGAACACCGGGGAGCTGTTTTTT.

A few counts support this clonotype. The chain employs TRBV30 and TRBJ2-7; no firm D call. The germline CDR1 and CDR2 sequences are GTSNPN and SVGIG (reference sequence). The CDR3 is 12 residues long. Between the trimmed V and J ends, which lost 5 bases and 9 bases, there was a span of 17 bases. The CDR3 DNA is TGTGCCTGGGGCGAGCGTAAACTCGGGCAGTACTTC. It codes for CAWGERKLGQYF.

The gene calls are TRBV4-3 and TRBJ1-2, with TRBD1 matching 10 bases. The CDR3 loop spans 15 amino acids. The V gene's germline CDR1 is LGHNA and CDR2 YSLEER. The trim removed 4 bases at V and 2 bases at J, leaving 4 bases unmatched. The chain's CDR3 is CASSPRDRGNYGYTF. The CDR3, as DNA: TGCGCCAGCAGCCCTCGGGACAGGGGCAACTATGGCTACACCTTC.

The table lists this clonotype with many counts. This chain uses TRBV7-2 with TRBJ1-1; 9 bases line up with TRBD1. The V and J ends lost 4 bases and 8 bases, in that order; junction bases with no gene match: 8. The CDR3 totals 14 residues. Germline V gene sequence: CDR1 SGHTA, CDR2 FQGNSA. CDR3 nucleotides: TGTGCCAGCAGCTCCCCGGGACAGGGTCCGGAAGCTTTCTTT. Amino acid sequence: CASSSPGQGPEAFF. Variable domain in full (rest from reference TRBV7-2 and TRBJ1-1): GAGVSQSPSNKVTEKGKDVELRCDPISGHTALYWYRQSLGQGLEFLIYFQGNSAPDKSGLPSDRFSAERTGGSVSTLTIQRTQQEDSAVYLCASSSPGQGPEAFFGQGTRLTVV.

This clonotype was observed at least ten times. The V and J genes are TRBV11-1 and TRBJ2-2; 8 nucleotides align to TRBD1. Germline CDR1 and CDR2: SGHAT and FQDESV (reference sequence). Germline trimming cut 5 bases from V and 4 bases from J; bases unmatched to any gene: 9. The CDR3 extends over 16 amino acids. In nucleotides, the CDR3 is TGTGCCAGCAGCCCGGACAGGGAGTTGGGCACCGGGGAGCTGTTTTTT. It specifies CASSPDRELGTGELFF.

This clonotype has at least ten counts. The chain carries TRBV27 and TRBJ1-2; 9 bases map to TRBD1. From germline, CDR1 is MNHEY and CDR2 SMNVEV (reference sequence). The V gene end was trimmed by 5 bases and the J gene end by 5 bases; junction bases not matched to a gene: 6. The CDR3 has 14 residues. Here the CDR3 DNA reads TGTGCCAGCAGTCATCCGGGACAGGGATATGGCTACACCTTC. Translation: CASSHPGQGYGYTF.

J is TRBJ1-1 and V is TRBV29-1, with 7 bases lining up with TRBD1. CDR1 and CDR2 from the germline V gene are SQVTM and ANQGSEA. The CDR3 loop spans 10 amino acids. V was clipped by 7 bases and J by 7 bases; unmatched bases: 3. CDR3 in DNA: TGCAGCGGGGGACAGAGTGAAGCTTTCTTT. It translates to CSGGQSEAFF.

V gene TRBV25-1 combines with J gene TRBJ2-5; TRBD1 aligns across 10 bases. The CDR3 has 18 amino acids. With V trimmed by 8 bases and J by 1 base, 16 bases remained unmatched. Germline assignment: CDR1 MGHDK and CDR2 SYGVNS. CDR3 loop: CASADRGRNSAVQETQYF. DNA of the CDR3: TGTGCCAGCGCCGACAGGGGGCGGAATTCTGCGGTCCAAGAGACCCAGTACTTC.

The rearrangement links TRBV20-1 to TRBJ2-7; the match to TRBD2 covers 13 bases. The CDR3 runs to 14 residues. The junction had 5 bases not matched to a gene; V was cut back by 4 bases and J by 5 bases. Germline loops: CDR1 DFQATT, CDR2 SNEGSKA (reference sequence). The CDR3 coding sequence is TGCAGTGCTACCGGACTAGCGGGAGCCAACGAGCAGTACTTC. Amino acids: CSATGLAGANEQYF.

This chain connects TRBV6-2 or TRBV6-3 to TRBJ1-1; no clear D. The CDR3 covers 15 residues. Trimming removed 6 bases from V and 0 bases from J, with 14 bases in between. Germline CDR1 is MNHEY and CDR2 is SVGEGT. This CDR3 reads CASRGSGTMNTEAFF. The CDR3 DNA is TGTGCCAGCAGAGGGAGCGGAACCATGAACACTGAAGCTTTCTTT.

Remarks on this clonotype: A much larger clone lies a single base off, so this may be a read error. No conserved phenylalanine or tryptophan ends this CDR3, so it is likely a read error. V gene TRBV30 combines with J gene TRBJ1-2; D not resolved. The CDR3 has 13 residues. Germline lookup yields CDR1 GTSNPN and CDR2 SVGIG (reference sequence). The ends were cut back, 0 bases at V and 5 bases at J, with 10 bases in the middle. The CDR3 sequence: CAWSVAQTYGYTL. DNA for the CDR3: TGTGCCTGGAGTGTGGCACAGACATATGGCTACACCCTC.

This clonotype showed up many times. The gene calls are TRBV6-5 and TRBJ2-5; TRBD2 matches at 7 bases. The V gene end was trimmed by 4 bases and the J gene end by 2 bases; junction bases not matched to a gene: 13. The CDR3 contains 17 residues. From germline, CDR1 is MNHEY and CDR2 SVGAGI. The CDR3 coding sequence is TGTGCCAGCAGTTCGGGACTATCAACGAATGGACAAGAGACCCAGTACTTC. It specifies CASSSGLSTNGQETQYF.

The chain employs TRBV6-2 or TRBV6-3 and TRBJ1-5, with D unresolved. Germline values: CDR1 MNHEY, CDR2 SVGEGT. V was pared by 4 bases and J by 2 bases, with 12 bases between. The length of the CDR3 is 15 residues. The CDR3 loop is CASSSDGTGNQPQHF. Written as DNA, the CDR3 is TGTGCCAGCAGTTCCGATGGTACTGGCAATCAGCCCCAGCATTTT.

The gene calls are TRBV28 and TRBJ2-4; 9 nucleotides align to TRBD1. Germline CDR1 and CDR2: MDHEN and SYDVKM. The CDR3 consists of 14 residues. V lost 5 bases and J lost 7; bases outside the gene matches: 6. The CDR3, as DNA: TGTGCCAGCAGTCCTGTGGGGACAGGGAACATTCAGTACTTC. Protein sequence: CASSPVGTGNIQYF.

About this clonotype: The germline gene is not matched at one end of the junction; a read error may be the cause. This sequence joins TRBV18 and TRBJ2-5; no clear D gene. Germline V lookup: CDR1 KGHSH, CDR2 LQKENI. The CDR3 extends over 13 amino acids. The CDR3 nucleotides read TGTGCCAACTCACCTCCAGCCAAAGAGACCCAGTACTTC. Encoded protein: CANSPPAKETQYF.

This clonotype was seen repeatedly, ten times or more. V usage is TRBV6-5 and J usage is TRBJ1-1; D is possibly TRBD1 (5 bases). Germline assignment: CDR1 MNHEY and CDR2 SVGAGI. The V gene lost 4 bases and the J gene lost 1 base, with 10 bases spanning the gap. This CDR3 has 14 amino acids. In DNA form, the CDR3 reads TGTGCCAGCAGTTTTCAGAGGGGGAACACTGAAGCTTTCTTT. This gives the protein CASSFQRGNTEAFF.

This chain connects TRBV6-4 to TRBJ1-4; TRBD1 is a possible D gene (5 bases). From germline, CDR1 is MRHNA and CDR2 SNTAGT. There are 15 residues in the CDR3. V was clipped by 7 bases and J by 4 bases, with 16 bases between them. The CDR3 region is CASKTTGAFNEKLFF. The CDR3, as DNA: TGTGCCAGCAAGACTACAGGCGCCTTTAATGAAAAACTGTTTTTT.

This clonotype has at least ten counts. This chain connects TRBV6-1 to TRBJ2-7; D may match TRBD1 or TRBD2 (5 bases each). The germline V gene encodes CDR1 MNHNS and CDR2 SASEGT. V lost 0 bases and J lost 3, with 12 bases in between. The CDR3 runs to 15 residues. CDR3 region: CASSEAVVGVYEQYF. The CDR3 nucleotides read TGTGCCAGCAGTGAAGCAGTAGTGGGGGTCTACGAGCAGTACTTC.

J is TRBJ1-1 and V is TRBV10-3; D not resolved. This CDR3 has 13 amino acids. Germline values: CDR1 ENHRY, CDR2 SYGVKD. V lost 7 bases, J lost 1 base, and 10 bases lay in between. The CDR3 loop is CAINQNGNTEAFF. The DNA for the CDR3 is TGTGCCATCAACCAAAACGGGAACACTGAAGCTTTCTTT.

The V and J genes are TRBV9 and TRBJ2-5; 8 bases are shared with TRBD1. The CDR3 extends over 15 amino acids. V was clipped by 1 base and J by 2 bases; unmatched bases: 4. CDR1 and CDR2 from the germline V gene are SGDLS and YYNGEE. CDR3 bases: TGTGCCAGCAGCGTAATGGGACAGGCACAAGAGACCCAGTACTTC. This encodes CASSVMGQAQETQYF.

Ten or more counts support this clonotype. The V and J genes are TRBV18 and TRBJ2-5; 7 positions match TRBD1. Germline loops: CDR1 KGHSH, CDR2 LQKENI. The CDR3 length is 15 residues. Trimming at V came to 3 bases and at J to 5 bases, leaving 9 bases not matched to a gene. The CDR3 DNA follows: TGTGCCAGCTCACCTGAACAGGGGCGGGCGGAGACCCAGTACTTC. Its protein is CASSPEQGRAETQYF.

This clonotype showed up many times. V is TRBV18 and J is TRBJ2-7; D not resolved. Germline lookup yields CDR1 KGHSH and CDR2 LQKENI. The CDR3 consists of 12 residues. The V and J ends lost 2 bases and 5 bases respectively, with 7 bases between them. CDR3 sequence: CASSPTRHEQYF. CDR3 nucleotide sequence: TGTGCCAGCTCACCAACCCGGCACGAGCAGTACTTC.

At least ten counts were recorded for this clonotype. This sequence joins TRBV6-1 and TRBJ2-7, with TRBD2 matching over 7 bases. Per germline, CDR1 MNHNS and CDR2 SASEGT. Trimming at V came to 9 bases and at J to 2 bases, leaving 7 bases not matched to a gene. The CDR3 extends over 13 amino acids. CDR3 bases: TGTGCCAGTACCGGGACTACGACCTACGAGCAGTACTTC. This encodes CASTGTTTYEQYF.

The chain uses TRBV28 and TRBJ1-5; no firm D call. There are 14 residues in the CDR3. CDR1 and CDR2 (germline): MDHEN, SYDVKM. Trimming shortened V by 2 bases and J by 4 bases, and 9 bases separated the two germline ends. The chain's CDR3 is CASSLEATNQPQHF. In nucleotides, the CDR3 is TGTGCCAGCAGTTTAGAGGCGACAAATCAGCCCCAGCATTTT.

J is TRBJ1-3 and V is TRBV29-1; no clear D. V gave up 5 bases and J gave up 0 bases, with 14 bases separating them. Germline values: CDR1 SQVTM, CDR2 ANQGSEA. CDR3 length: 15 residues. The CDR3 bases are TGCAGCGTTACTCCGTTGACGGCCTCTGGAAACACCATATATTTT. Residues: CSVTPLTASGNTIYF. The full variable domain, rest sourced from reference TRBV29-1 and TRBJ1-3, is SAVISQKPSRDICQRGTSLTIQCQVDSQVTMMFWYRQQPGQSLTLIATANQGSEATYESGFVIDKFPISRPNLTFSTLTVSNMSPEDSSIYLCSVTPLTASGNTIYFGEGSWLTVV.

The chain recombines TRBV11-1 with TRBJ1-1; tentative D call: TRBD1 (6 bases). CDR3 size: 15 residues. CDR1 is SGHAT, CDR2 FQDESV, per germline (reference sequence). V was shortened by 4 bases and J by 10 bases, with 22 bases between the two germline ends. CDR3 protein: CASSSGLGRGGGAFF. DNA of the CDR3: TGTGCCAGCAGCTCAGGACTGGGCAGAGGGGGTGGAGCTTTCTTT. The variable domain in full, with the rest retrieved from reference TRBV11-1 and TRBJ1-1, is EAEVAQSPRYKITEKSQAVAFWCDPISGHATLYWYRQILGQGPELLVQFQDESVVDDSQLPKDRFSAERLKGVDSTLKIQPAELGDSAMYLCASSSGLGRGGGAFFGQGTRLTVV.